The T cell receptor beta chain described here comes from a study of blood T cell repertoires in COVID-19. In the study overall: Some COVID-19 samples were acute and others convalescent; all came from the United States, Italy and Spain. PBMCs, B-cell-depleted T cells, or T cells were the source of the cDNA or gDNA that made up the material.

As processed by the authors: Using reference gene primer amplification, nucleated cell counts were estimated. TCRdb's table, derived via immunoSEQ multiplex PCR, lists solely in-frame clones and lacks some. The V and J calls and the clone size are those of that table, but D and trimming were determined from the DNA. The table includes about 94,000 clones, just under 80% detected once. Patients of the Seattle cohort, enrolled during active infection, were followed longitudinally. The length of the CDR3 is 14 residues. Germline CDR1 reads KGHSH; CDR2 reads LQKENI. V gave up 8 bases and J gave up 0 bases; unmatched junction bases: 6.

This TCR derives from a man aged 70 or older with COVID-19, enrolled during active disease. V is TRBV18 and J is TRBJ1-1; 7 nucleotides agree with TRBD1. Sequenced: peripheral blood. CDR3 amino acids: CASTGQPMNTEAFF. The CDR3 DNA reads TGTGCCAGCACGGGACAGCCTATGAACACTGAAGCTTTCTTT.